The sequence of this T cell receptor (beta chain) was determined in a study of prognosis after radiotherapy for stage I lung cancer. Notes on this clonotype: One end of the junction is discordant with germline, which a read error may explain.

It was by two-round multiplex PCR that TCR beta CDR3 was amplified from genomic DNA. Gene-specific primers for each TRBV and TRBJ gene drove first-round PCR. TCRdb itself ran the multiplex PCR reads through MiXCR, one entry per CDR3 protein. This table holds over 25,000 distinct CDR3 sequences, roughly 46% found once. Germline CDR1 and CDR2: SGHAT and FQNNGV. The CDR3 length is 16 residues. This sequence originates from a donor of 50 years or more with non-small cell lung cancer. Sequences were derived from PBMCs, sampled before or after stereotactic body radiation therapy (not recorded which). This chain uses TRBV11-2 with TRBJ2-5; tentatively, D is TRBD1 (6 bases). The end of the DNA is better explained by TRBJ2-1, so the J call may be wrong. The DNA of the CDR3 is TGTGCCAGCAGCTTTTCGAGGGCCAGGGGACGGGATGATCAGTTCTTC. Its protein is CASSFSRARGRDDQFF.